This passage covers 9 T cell receptor beta chains from one sample sequenced in a study of blood T cell repertoires in COVID-19. Measured with immunoSEQ multiplex PCR; TCRdb has only the in-frame clones, and not every one. The sample lists 110,000 or so clones, roughly 88% occurring once. Sequenced material: peripheral blood. The receptors come from a woman between 65 and 79 years old who had recovered from COVID-19.

The rearrangement uses TRBV3-1 (or the pseudogene TRBV3-2) and TRBJ2-7; the D gene is possibly TRBD1 (5 bases). CDR3 length: 15 amino acids. Germline V CDR1 and CDR2: LGHDT, YNNKEL (reference sequence). V gave up 4 bases and J gave up 7 bases, with 20 bases separating them. Written as DNA, the CDR3 is TGTGCCAGCAGCCCCCAGGGCAGACCCCAGGGTGAGCAGTACTTC. Translation: CASSPQGRPQGEQYF.

This rearrangement joins TRBV28 to TRBJ2-6, with 7 bases aligning to TRBD2. The V gene end was trimmed by 8 bases and the J gene end by 1 base; junction bases not matched to a gene: 14. Germline assignment: CDR1 MDHEN and CDR2 SYDVKM. The CDR3 covers 18 residues. CDR3 in amino acids: CASLTGGTLGSGANVLTF. CDR3 DNA sequence: TGTGCCAGCCTCACGGGGGGAACCCTCGGTTCTGGGGCCAACGTCCTGACTTTC.

A note on this clone: Additional DNA sequences in this sample encode the identical CDR3. The rearrangement joins TRBV6-5 to TRBJ2-3, with a tentative D call TRBD2 (5 bases). CDR3 length: 11 amino acids. Germline V gives CDR1 MNHEY, CDR2 SVGAGI. V was clipped by 6 bases and J by 4 bases, with 5 bases between them. The CDR3 coding sequence is TGTGCCAGCAGGAGGGCAGATACGCAGTATTTT. Amino acid sequence: CASRRADTQYF.

This clone occurred once. The genes are TRBV5-1 and TRBJ2-5; D perhaps matches TRBD1 (6 bases). V was shortened by 1 base and J by 5 bases, with 15 bases between the two germline ends. Per the germline V gene, CDR1 is SGHRS and CDR2 is YFSETQ. The CDR3 loop spans 15 amino acids. The CDR3 protein is CASSLRGHLGETQYF. DNA for the CDR3: TGCGCCAGCAGCTTGAGGGGACACTTGGGGGAGACCCAGTACTTC. The full variable domain, rest sourced from reference TRBV5-1 and TRBJ2-5, is KAGVTQTPRYLIKTRGQQVTLSCSPISGHRSVSWYQQTPGQGLQFLFEYFSETQRNKGNFPGRFSGRQFSNSRSEMNVSTLELGDSALYLCASSLRGHLGETQYFGPGTRLLVL.

V gene TRBV5-1 combines with J gene TRBJ1-2; a possible D gene is TRBD1 (6 bases). Trimming pared 7 bases from V and 0 bases from J, leaving 16 bases between. The CDR3 is made up of 15 amino acids. Per the germline V gene, CDR1 is SGHRS and CDR2 is YFSETQ. CDR3: CASHHPGQSNYGYTF. CDR3 DNA sequence: TGCGCCAGCCATCATCCGGGACAATCTAACTATGGCTACACCTTC.

The V gene is TRBV9, the J gene TRBJ2-5, with TRBD2 matching over 13 bases. The V and J ends lost 2 bases and 1 base, in that order; junction bases with no gene match: 2. Germline lookup yields CDR1 SGDLS and CDR2 YYNGEE. The CDR3 is 16 residues long. Here the CDR3 DNA reads TGTGCCAGCAGCGTTGGGACTAGCGGGGCCCAAGAGACCCAGTACTTC. Translation gives CASSVGTSGAQETQYF.

The chain is built from TRBV6-6 and TRBJ2-7; 9 positions match TRBD1. CDR3 length: 15 amino acids. The trim removed 2 bases at V and 5 bases at J, leaving 7 bases unmatched. CDR1 is MNHNY, CDR2 SVGAGI, per germline (reference sequence). The CDR3 loop reads CASSYHDRGDHEQYF. CDR3 DNA sequence: TGTGCCAGCAGTTACCACGACAGGGGGGACCACGAGCAGTACTTC.

This clone has just a few counts. The chain links TRBV7-9 to TRBJ1-5, with 12 bases matching TRBD1. CDR1 and CDR2 (germline): SEHNR, FQNEAQ (reference sequence). J was trimmed by 7 bases and V by 5 bases; bases with no gene match: 9. This CDR3 is built from 16 residues. CDR3 amino acids: CASSRNQGTGGQPQHF. CDR3 nucleotide sequence: TGTGCCAGCAGCCGAAATCAAGGGACAGGGGGCCAGCCCCAGCATTTT.

This clone was picked up a small number of times. The rearrangement joins TRBV20-1 to TRBJ1-5; 9 bases align to TRBD1. Germline lookup yields CDR1 DFQATT and CDR2 SNEGSKA (reference sequence). The CDR3 loop spans 17 amino acids. With 3 bases clipped from V and 3 bases from J, the junction kept 12 bases outside the gene matches. The CDR3 bases are TGCAGTGCTAGTGGGGCCTCTGGACAGGGGACCAATCAGCCCCAGCATTTT. Amino acids: CSASGASGQGTNQPQHF.